A single sample is the source of the 8 T cell receptor beta chains below, sequenced in a study of T cells after posttransplantation cyclophosphamide. Cells defined as naive were viable CD3+CD4+ or CD3+CD8+ and CCR7+CD45RA+CD45RO-CD95-CD27+CD28+. Here immunoSEQ multiplex PCR was the method, and the copy in TCRdb shows in-frame clones only, minus some. The repertoire holds tens of thousands of clones, with 97% as singletons. The specimen sequenced was naive CD4+ T cells sorted from PBMCs. These receptors all come from a man aged 50-59 years in good health, CMV-negative, and a related stem cell transplant donor.

The V gene is TRBV7-3, the J gene TRBJ1-5; 8 bases agree with TRBD1. Germline CDR1 and CDR2: SGHTA and FQGTGA. Trimming at V came to 2 bases and at J to 4 bases, leaving 4 bases not matched to a gene. CDR3 length equals 15 residues. The CDR3 region is CASSLVRTGNQPQHF. The CDR3 region has the DNA TGTGCCAGCAGCTTAGTACGGACAGGGAATCAGCCCCAGCATTTT.

The rearrangement uses TRBV27 and TRBJ2-3; 9 nucleotides line up with TRBD2. V lost 1 base, J lost 1 base, and 12 bases stayed unmatched. CDR3 length: 19 amino acids. Looked up from germline, CDR1 is MNHEY and CDR2 is SMNVEV (reference sequence). CDR3 bases: TGTGCCAGCAGTTTATTTCGTCGTGTGGCTAGCGGGGGCACAGATACGCAGTATTTT. Protein sequence: CASSLFRRVASGGTDTQYF.

The chain links TRBV9 to TRBJ2-7; no firm D call. The CDR3 totals 14 residues. Trimming shortened V by 0 bases and J by 0 bases, and 7 bases separated the two germline ends. Germline lookup yields CDR1 SGDLS and CDR2 YYNGEE. CDR3 region: CASSVDGSSYEQYF. The DNA of the CDR3 is TGTGCCAGCAGCGTAGACGGTAGCTCCTACGAGCAGTACTTC.

J is TRBJ1-1 and V is TRBV7-8; 7 bases agree with TRBD1. V lost 5 bases to trimming and J lost 5 bases; unmatched junction nucleotides: 8. The CDR3 runs to 14 residues. Germline assignment: CDR1 SGHVS and CDR2 FQNEAQ. The CDR3 is CASSPNRGGTEAFF. Here the CDR3 DNA reads TGTGCCAGCAGCCCGAACAGGGGCGGGACTGAAGCTTTCTTT.

The V and J genes are TRBV6-1 and TRBJ1-2, with D maybe TRBD1 (5 bases). Germline V CDR1 and CDR2: MNHNS, SASEGT. V was shortened by 7 bases and J by 4 bases, with 16 bases between the two germline ends. This CDR3 spans 14 amino acids. The DNA for the CDR3 is TGTGCCAGCACTGGGGGGAACAGCGCCTATGGCTACACCTTC. Protein product: CASTGGNSAYGYTF.

This chain joins TRBV9 and TRBJ1-1, with D maybe TRBD1 (5 bases). This CDR3 is built from 13 residues. In germline, CDR1 is SGDLS, CDR2 YYNGEE. Trimming left V 0 bases short and J 10 bases short, with 13 bases between. The CDR3: CASSVAGGSGAFF. For the CDR3, the DNA is TGTGCCAGCAGCGTAGCCGGGGGGAGTGGAGCTTTCTTT.

The chain recombines TRBV7-3 with TRBJ2-2; tentative D call: TRBD2 (7 bases). V lost 8 bases to trimming and J lost 6 bases, with 19 bases between them. The CDR3 spans 15 residues. Germline V gene lookup returns CDR1 SGHTA and CDR2 FQGTGA. Here the CDR3 DNA reads TGTGCCAGCGGAAGAGGGGGGGGCGCGCCCGGGGAGCTGTTTTTT. The encoded protein is CASGRGGGAPGELFF.

This clone is a singleton in its sample. This sequence joins TRBV5-5 and TRBJ2-3, with 10 bases matching TRBD2. Trimming cost V 4 bases and J 6 bases; bases outside gene matches: 5. Per the germline V gene, CDR1 is SGHKS and CDR2 is YYEKEE (reference sequence). This CDR3 contains 14 residues. The CDR3 region is CASSTTSGADTQYF. CDR3 sequence (DNA): TGTGCCAGCAGCACAACTAGCGGGGCCGATACGCAGTATTTT.